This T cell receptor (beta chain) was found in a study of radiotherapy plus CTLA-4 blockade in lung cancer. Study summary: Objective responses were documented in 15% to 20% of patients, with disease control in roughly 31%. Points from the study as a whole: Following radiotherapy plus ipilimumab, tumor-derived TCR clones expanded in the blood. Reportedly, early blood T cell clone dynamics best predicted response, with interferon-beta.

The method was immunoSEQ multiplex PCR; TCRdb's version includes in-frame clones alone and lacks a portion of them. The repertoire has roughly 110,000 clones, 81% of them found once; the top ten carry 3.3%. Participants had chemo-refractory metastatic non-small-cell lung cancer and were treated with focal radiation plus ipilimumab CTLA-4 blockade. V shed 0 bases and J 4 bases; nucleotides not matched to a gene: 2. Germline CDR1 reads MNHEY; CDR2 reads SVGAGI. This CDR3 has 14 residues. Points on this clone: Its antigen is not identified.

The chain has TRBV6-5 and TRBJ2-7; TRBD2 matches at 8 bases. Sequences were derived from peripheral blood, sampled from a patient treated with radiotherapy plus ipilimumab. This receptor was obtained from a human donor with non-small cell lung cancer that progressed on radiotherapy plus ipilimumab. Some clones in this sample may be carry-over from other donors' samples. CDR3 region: CASSYSSGGYEQYF. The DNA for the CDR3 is TGTGCCAGCAGTTACTCGAGCGGGGGATACGAGCAGTACTTC.